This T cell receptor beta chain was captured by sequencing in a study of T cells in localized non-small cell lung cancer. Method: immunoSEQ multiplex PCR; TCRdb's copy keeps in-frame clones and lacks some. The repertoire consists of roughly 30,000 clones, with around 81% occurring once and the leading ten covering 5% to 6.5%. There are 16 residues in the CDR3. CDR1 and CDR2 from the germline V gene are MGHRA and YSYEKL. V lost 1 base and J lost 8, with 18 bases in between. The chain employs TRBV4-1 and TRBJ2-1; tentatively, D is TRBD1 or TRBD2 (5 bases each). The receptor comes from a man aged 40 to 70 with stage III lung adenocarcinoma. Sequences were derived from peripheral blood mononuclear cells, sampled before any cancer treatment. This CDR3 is CASSQARGWAAHEQFF. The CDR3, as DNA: TGCGCCAGCAGCCAAGCGAGGGGATGGGCTGCGCATGAGCAGTTCTTC.